Reported below is one TCR beta chain. Clones were read by immunoSEQ multiplex PCR, and TCRdb kept only the in-frame ones, dropping some. The sample has more than 90,000 clones, approximately 95% seen once; the top ten hold 0.2% to 0.25%. This specimen belongs to a study of technical replicates of blood from a handful of donors. V was pared by 6 bases and J by 0 bases, with 7 bases of the junction left unmatched. CDR3 length equals 15 residues. From germline, CDR1 is MNHNS and CDR2 SASEGT. The rearrangement uses TRBV6-1 and TRBJ1-2; 7 bases align to TRBD1. This sequence was found in a human donor in good health. The sequencing input was T cells isolated from PBMCs. The CDR3 DNA sequence: TGTGCCAGCAGACAAACCCAGGGGGCTAACTATGGCTACACCTTC. Amino acid sequence: CASRQTQGANYGYTF.